Listed below are T cell receptor beta chains from one sample, sequenced in a study of human T cells and chemical hapten exposure. TCRdb processed the RACE reads anew with MiXCR; each CDR3 protein has one entry. The sample lists 150,000 to 200,000 distinct CDR3 sequences; about 25% were seen once. The input for sequencing was whole blood, taken in connection with sensitization to the hapten diphenylcyclopropenone (DPC). The receptors derive from a middle-aged woman with alopecia areata. Some clones in this sample may be carry-over from other donors' samples. Each CDR3 is given with its conserved first and last residue. The D gene is left open where the match is weak. Not every row has a clone size; where given, it reads once, few, many or a size class.

D gene	V gene	J gene	clone size	CDR3 protein	CDR3 DNA
.	TRBV20-1	TRBJ2-5	few	CSARGPTENQETQYF	TGCAGTGCTAGGGGCCCGACAGAAAACCAAGAGACCCAGTACTTC
.	TRBV6-5	TRBJ1-1	few	CASSYGDTEAFF	TGTGCCAGCAGTTACGGGGACACTGAAGCTTTCTTT
.	TRBV4-1	TRBJ2-1	.	CASSQGRGRRGEQFF	TGCGCCAGCAGCCAAGGGAGGGGAAGGAGGGGTGAGCAGTTCTTC
TRBD1	TRBV24-1	TRBJ2-7	.	CATSATTGVEQYF	TGTGCCACCAGTGCGACAACAGGGGTCGAGCAGTACTTC
.	TRBV12-3/TRBV12-4	TRBJ1-4	.	CASSPSNYEKLFF	TGTGCCAGCAGTCCCTCTAATTATGAAAAACTGTTTTTT
TRBD1	TRBV28	TRBJ1-6	.	CASRSRQGGNSPLHF	TGTGCCAGCAGGTCTCGACAGGGAGGGAATTCACCCCTCCACTTT
.	TRBV28	TRBJ1-1	.	CASSLTVKNTEAFF	TGTGCCAGCAGTCTGACAGTGAAGAACACTGAAGCTTTCTTT
.	TRBV7-8	TRBJ2-7	.	CASSQPMGTEYF	TGTGCCAGCAGCCAACCGATGGGGACGGAGTACTTC
TRBD1	TRBV5-1	TRBJ2-1	.	CASSSFYTGGAGEQFF	TGCGCCAGCAGCTCGTTTTATACAGGGGGCGCAGGTGAGCAGTTCTTC
.	TRBV6-1	TRBJ2-7	.	CASSETVTGQQYF	TGTGCCAGCAGTGAAACGGTAACGGGGCAGCAGTACTTC
.	TRBV6-5	TRBJ1-1	.	CASSQGWAEAFF	TGTGCCAGCAGCCAGGGCTGGGCTGAAGCTTTCTTT
.	TRBV5-6	TRBJ2-3	.	CASSWAGTDTQYF	TGTGCCAGCAGCTGGGCAGGAACAGATACGCAGTATTTT
TRBD2	TRBV3-1	TRBJ2-5	.	CASSQGLAGGETQYF	TGTGCCAGCAGCCAAGGACTAGCGGGAGGAGAGACCCAGTACTTC